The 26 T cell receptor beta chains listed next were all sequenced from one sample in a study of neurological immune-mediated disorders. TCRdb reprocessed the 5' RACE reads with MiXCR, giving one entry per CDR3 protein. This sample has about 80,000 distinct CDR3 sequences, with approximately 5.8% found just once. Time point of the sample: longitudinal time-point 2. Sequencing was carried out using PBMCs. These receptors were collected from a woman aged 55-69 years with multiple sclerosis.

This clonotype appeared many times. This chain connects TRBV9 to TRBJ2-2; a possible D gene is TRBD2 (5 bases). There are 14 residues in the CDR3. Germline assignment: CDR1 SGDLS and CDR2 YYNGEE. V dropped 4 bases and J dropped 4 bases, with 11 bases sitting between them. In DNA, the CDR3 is TGTGCCAGCAGCCCTACTAGTCGCACCGGGGAGCTGTTTTTT. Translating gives CASSPTSRTGELFF.

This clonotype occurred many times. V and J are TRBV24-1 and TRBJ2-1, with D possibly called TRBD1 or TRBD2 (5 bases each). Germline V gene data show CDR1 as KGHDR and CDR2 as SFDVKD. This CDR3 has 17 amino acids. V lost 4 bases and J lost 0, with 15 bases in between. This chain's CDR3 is CATSDRGAGYSYNEQFF. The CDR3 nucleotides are TGTGCCACCAGTGACCGGGGCGCAGGGTACTCCTACAATGAGCAGTTCTTC.

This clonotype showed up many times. CDR3 loop: CASSLRILAKNIQYF. In DNA form, the CDR3 reads TGTGCCAGCAGTTTAAGGATCCTGGCCAAAAACATTCAGTACTTC. The chain joins TRBV12-3 or TRBV12-4 to TRBJ2-4; no definite D call. The CDR3 extends over 15 amino acids. Trimming shortened V by 2 bases and J by 1 base, and 9 bases separated the two germline ends.

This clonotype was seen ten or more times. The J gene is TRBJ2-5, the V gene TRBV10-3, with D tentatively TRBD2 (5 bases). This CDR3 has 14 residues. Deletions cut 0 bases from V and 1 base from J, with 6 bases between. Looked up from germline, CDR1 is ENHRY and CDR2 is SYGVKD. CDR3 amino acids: CAISESSGQETQYF. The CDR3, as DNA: TGTGCCATCAGTGAGTCCAGCGGCCAAGAGACCCAGTACTTC.

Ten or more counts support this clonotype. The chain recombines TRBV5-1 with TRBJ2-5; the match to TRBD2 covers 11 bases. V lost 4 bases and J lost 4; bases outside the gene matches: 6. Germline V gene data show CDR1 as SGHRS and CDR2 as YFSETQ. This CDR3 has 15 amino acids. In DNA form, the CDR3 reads TGCGCCAGCAGCACCGGGACTAGCGGCCGAGAGACCCAGTACTTC. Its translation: CASSTGTSGRETQYF.

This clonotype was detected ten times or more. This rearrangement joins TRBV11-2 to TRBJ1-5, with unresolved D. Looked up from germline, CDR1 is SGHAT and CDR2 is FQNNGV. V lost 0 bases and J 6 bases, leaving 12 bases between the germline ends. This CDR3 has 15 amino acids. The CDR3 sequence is CASSLEVSSAQPQHF. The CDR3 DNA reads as TGTGCCAGCAGCTTAGAGGTCAGCTCGGCTCAGCCCCAGCATTTT. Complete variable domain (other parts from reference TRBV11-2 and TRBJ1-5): EAGVAQSPRYKIIEKRQSVAFWCNPISGHATLYWYQQILGQGPKLLIQFQNNGVVDDSQLPKDRFSAERLKGVDSTLKIQPAKLEDSAVYLCASSLEVSSAQPQHFGDGTRLSIL.

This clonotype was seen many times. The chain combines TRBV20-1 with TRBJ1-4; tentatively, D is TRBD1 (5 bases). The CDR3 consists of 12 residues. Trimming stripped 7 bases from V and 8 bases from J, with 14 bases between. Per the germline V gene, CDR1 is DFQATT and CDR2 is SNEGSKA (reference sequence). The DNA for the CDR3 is TGCAGTGTCAGGGACCCGGGGGAAAAACTGTTTTTT. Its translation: CSVRDPGEKLFF.

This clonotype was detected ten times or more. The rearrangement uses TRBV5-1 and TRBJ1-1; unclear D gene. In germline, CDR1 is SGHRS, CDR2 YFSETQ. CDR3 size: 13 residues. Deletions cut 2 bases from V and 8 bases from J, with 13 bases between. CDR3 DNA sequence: TGCGCCAGCAGCTTCGAGGGCCCCAGGGAAGCTTTCTTT. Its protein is CASSFEGPREAFF.

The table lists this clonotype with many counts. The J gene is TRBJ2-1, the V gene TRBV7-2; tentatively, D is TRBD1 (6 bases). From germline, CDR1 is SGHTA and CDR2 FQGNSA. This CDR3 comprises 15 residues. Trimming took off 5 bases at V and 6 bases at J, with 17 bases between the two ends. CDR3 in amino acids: CASSIDSGTLNEQFF. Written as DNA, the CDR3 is TGTGCCAGCAGCATCGATTCCGGGACACTCAATGAGCAGTTCTTC.

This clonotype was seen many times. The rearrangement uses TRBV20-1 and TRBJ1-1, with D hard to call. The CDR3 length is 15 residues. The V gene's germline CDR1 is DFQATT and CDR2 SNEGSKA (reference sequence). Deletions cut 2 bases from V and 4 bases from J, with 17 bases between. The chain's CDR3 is CSARMRPFAGTEAFF. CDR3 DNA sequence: TGCAGTGCTAGAATGCGACCATTTGCGGGCACTGAAGCTTTCTTT.

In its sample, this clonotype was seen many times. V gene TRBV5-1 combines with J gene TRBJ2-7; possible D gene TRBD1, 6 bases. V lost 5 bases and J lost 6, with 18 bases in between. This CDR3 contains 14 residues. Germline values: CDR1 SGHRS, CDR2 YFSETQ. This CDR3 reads CASRSSQGWFEQYF. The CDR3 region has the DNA TGCGCCAGCAGGAGCTCACAGGGATGGTTCGAGCAGTACTTC.

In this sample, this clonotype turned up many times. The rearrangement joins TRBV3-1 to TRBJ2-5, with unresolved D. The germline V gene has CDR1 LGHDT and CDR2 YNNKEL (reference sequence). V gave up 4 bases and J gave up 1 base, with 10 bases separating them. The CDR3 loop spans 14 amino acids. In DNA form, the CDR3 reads TGTGCCAGCAGCCTGCGTATGGGCCAAGAGACCCAGTACTTC. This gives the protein CASSLRMGQETQYF.

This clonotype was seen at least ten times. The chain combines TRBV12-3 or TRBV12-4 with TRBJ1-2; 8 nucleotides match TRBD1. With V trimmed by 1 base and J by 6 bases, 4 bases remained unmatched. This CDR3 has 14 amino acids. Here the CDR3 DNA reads TGTGCCAGCAGTTTAGGGACAGGGTTCCATGGCTACACCTTC. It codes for CASSLGTGFHGYTF.

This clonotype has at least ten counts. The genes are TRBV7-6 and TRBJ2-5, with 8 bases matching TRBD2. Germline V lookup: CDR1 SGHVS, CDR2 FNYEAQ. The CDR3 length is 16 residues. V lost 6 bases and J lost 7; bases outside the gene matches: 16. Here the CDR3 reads CASRDTVAGSLGTQYF. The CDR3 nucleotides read TGTGCCAGCAGGGACACCGTAGCGGGGTCCTTGGGGACCCAGTACTTC.

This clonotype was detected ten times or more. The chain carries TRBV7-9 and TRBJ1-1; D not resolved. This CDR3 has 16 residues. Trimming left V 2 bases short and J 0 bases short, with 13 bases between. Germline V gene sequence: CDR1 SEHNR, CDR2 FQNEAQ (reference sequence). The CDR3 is CASSLYSTTVNTEAFF. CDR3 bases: TGTGCCAGCAGCTTATACTCCACGACCGTGAACACTGAAGCTTTCTTT.

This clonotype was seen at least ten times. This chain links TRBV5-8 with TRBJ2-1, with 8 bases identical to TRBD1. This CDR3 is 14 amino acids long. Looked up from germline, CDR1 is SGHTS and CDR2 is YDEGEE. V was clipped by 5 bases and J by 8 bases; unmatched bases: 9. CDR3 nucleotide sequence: TGTGCCAGCAGATCGAGGACAGGGAACCATGAGCAGTTCTTC. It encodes CASRSRTGNHEQFF.

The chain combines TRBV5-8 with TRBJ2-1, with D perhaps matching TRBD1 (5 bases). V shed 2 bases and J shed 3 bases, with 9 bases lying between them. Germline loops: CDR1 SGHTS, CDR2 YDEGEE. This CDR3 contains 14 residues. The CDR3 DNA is TGTGCCAGCAGCTTTCAGGGCGGCTACAATGAGCAGTTCTTC. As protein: CASSFQGGYNEQFF.

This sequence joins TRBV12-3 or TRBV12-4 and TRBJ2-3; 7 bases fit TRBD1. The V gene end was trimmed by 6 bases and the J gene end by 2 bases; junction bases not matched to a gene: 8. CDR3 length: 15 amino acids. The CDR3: CASSPLTGTTDTQYF. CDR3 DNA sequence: TGTGCCAGCAGCCCTCTGACAGGGACCACAGATACGCAGTATTTT.

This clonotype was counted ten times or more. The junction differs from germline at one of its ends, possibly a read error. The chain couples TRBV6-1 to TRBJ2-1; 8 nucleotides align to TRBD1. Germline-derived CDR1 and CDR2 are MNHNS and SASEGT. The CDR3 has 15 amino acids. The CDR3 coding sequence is TGTGCCAGCAGTGAAGTGGGGACAGGCCAAAATGGGCAGTTCTTC. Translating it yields CASSEVGTGQNGQFF.

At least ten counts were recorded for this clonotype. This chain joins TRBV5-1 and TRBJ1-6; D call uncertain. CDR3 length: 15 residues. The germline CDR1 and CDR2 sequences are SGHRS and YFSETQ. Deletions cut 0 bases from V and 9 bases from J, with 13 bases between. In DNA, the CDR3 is TGCGCCAGCAGCTTGGCCGGCGGGGATCTTTCACCCCTCCACTTT. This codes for CASSLAGGDLSPLHF.

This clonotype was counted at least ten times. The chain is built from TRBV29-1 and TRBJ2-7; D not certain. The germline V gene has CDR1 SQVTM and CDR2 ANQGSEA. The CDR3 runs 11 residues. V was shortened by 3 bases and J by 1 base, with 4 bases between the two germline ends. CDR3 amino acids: CSVERSYEQYF. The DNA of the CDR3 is TGCAGCGTTGAGAGGTCCTACGAGCAGTACTTC.

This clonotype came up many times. The CDR3 loop reads CASSPGLRSYEQYF. The DNA for the CDR3 is TGCGCCAGCAGCCCTGGACTGAGGTCCTACGAGCAGTACTTC. The chain couples TRBV5-1 to TRBJ2-7, with TRBD2 as a possible D gene (5 bases). Per germline, CDR1 SGHRS and CDR2 YFSETQ. This CDR3 has 14 residues. V lost 4 bases, J lost 1 base, and 12 bases lay in between.

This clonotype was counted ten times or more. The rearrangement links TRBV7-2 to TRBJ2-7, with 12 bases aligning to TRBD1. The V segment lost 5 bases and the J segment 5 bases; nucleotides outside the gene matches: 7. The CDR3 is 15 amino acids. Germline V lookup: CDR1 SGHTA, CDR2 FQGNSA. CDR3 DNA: TGTGCCAGCAGCGTACCGGGACAGGGGGCCCACGAGCAGTACTTC. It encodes CASSVPGQGAHEQYF.

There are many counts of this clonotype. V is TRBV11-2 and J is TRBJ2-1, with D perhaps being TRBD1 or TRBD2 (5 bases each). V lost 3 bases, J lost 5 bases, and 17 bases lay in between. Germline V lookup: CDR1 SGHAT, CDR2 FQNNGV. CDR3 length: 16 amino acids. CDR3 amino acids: CASSFGVRGAHNEQFF. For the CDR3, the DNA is TGTGCCAGCAGCTTTGGCGTCCGGGGCGCCCACAATGAGCAGTTCTTC. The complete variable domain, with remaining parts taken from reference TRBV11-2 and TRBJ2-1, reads EAGVAQSPRYKIIEKRQSVAFWCNPISGHATLYWYQQILGQGPKLLIQFQNNGVVDDSQLPKDRFSAERLKGVDSTLKIQPAKLEDSAVYLCASSFGVRGAHNEQFFGPGTRLTVL.

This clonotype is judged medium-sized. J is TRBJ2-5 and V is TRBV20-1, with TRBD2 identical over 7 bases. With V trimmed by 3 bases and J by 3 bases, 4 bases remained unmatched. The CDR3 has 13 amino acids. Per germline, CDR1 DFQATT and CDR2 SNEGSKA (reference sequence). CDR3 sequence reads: CSASVAGEETQYF. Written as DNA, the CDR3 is TGCAGTGCTAGTGTTGCGGGAGAAGAGACCCAGTACTTC.

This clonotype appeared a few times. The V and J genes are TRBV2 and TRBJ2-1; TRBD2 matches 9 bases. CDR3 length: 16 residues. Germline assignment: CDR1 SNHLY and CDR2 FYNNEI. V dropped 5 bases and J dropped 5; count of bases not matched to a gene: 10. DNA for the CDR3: TGTGCCAGCAGTTTGACTGCGGGGGGGCGGAACAATGAGCAGTTCTTC. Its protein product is CASSLTAGGRNNEQFF.